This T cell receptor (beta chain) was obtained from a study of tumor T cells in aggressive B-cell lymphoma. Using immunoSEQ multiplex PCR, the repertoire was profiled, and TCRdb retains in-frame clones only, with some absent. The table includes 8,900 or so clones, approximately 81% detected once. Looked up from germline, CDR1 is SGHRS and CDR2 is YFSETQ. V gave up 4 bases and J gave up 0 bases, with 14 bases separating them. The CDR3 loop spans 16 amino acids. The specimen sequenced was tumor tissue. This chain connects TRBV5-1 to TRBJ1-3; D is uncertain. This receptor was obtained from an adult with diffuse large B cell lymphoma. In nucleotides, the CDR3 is TGCGCCAGCAGCGATACGACAAGTTTCTCTGGAAACACCATATATTTT. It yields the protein CASSDTTSFSGNTIYF.